These 20 T cell receptor beta chains originate from one sample sequenced in a study of shared clonotypes between healthy human individuals. The assay was immunoSEQ multiplex PCR, and TCRdb's table has in-frame clones only and misses some. The data contain fewer than 500,000 clones, over 60% of them singletons. Sequenced sample: PBMCs. The origin of the receptors is a woman aged 40 to 55 in good health. Some clones in this sample may be carry-over from other donors' samples.

This chain connects TRBV7-2 to TRBJ1-1; D not certain. CDR3 length: 13 residues. The V and J ends lost 7 bases and 1 base respectively, with 10 bases between them. Germline values: CDR1 SGHTA, CDR2 FQGNSA. CDR3 sequence (DNA): TGTGCCAGCAAGCTCCCAGGGAACACTGAAGCTTTCTTT. This sequence encodes CASKLPGNTEAFF. The complete variable domain, with remaining parts taken from reference TRBV7-2 and TRBJ1-1, reads GAGVSQSPSNKVTEKGKDVELRCDPISGHTALYWYRQSLGQGLEFLIYFQGNSAPDKSGLPSDRFSAERTGGSVSTLTIQRTQQEDSAVYLCASKLPGNTEAFFGQGTRLTVV.

The rearrangement joins TRBV30 to TRBJ2-2, with 12 bases lining up with TRBD2. Per germline, CDR1 GTSNPN and CDR2 SVGIG (reference sequence). The trim removed 2 bases at V and 7 bases at J, leaving 5 bases unmatched. The CDR3 loop spans 15 amino acids. CDR3 sequence (DNA): TGTGCCTGGAGTCTGACTAGCGGGAGCATCGGGGAGCTGTTTTTT. As protein: CAWSLTSGSIGELFF.

The rearrangement links TRBV6-1 to TRBJ1-5; 8 bases agree with TRBD1. The germline V gene encodes CDR1 MNHNS and CDR2 SASEGT. The CDR3 runs to 15 residues. V was pared by 6 bases and J by 5 bases, with 9 bases of the junction left unmatched. DNA of the CDR3: TGTGCCAGCAGGGGACCCGGGACAGGAGATCAGCCCCAGCATTTT. Encoded protein: CASRGPGTGDQPQHF.

The chain carries TRBV19 and TRBJ2-1; D uncertain. V was clipped by 3 bases and J by 2 bases, with 11 bases between them. Germline CDR1 reads LNHDA; CDR2 reads SQIVND (reference sequence). The CDR3 has 15 amino acids. The CDR3 DNA reads as TGTGCCAGTAGTATTGGTAGCCCTCCCTACAATGAGCAGTTCTTC. Its protein is CASSIGSPPYNEQFF.

This clone has more than one count but fewer than ten. V gene TRBV11-2 combines with J gene TRBJ1-1, with 7 positions matching TRBD1. The CDR3 contains 15 residues. CDR1 is SGHAT, CDR2 FQNNGV, per germline. V gave up 6 bases and J gave up 0 bases; unmatched junction bases: 7. This chain's CDR3 is CASRNPGQLNTEAFF. In nucleotides, the CDR3 is TGTGCCAGCAGGAATCCGGGACAGCTGAACACTGAAGCTTTCTTT. Variable domain in full (rest from reference TRBV11-2 and TRBJ1-1): EAGVAQSPRYKIIEKRQSVAFWCNPISGHATLYWYQQILGQGPKLLIQFQNNGVVDDSQLPKDRFSAERLKGVDSTLKIQPAKLEDSAVYLCASRNPGQLNTEAFFGQGTRLTVV.

With respect to this clone: Other nucleotide sequences in the sample specify the same CDR3. The V call is TRBV10-3, the J call TRBJ2-7; 10 bases agree with TRBD2. The CDR3 spans 14 residues. V shed 2 bases, J shed 2 bases, and the junction held 0 bases outside the gene matches. From germline, CDR1 is ENHRY and CDR2 SYGVKD. CDR3 amino acids: CAISESGRAYEQYF. The CDR3 nucleotides are TGTGCCATCAGTGAGAGCGGGAGGGCCTACGAGCAGTACTTC.

CDR3 sequence (DNA): TGCGCCAGCAGCTTGGATTCGAATGAGCAGTTCTTC. Translating it yields CASSLDSNEQFF. V and J are TRBV5-1 and TRBJ2-1, with D unresolved. The length of the CDR3 is 12 residues. Germline CDR1 reads SGHRS; CDR2 reads YFSETQ. Trimming cost V 0 bases and J 7 bases, with 5 bases left between them.

The V gene is TRBV7-2, the J gene TRBJ2-3, with a tentative D call TRBD2 (5 bases). The CDR3 runs 15 residues. V shed 1 base and J shed 0 bases, with 8 bases lying between them. Germline CDR1 SGHTA, CDR2 FQGNSA. CDR3 amino acids: CASSLVAISTDTQYF. The CDR3 nucleotides are TGTGCCAGCAGCTTAGTAGCGATAAGCACAGATACGCAGTATTTT.

Only one count was recorded for this clone. This chain links TRBV4-2 with TRBJ1-4; TRBD1 is a possible D gene (5 bases). The CDR3 is 15 amino acids. Between the trimmed V and J ends, which lost 1 base and 2 bases, there was a span of 8 bases. Germline CDR1 and CDR2: LGHNA and YNFKEQ. The CDR3 coding sequence is TGTGCCAGCAGCCAAGCTGGGGGGACTAATGAAAAACTGTTTTTT. It translates to CASSQAGGTNEKLFF.

V and J are TRBV5-1 and TRBJ2-7; possible D gene TRBD1, 6 bases. Germline CDR1 SGHRS, CDR2 YFSETQ. V shed 4 bases and J shed 2 bases, with 16 bases lying between them. There are 15 residues in the CDR3. The CDR3 is CASSPEGDNPYEQYF. CDR3 in DNA: TGCGCCAGCAGCCCAGAGGGGGACAACCCCTACGAGCAGTACTTC.

This chain links TRBV10-3 with TRBJ2-7, with D possibly matching TRBD1 (5 bases). Trimming shortened V by 2 bases and J by 2 bases, and 10 bases separated the two germline ends. The CDR3 is 14 residues long. Germline V gene lookup returns CDR1 ENHRY and CDR2 SYGVKD. CDR3: CAISEQQGTYEQYF. The CDR3 bases are TGTGCCATCAGTGAGCAGCAGGGAACCTACGAGCAGTACTTC.

The chain uses TRBV2 and TRBJ2-2; D is ambiguous. Germline CDR1 SNHLY, CDR2 FYNNEI. The CDR3 runs 14 residues. Between the trimmed V and J ends, which lost 2 bases and 2 bases, there was a span of 6 bases. The CDR3 DNA follows: TGTGCCAGCAGTGAACGGCGTAACACCGGGGAGCTGTTTTTT. Translating gives CASSERRNTGELFF.

A remark on this clone: This sample includes further DNA sequences coding for the same CDR3. The chain uses TRBV2 and TRBJ2-3, with D perhaps matching TRBD2 (5 bases). V was clipped by 3 bases and J by 4 bases, with 8 bases between them. CDR3 length: 13 amino acids. Looked up from germline, CDR1 is SNHLY and CDR2 is FYNNEI. The CDR3 loop reads CASSDGIADTQYF. CDR3 bases: TGTGCCAGCAGTGACGGGATCGCAGATACGCAGTATTTT.

The genes are TRBV5-4 and TRBJ2-7, with a weak D call TRBD1 (6 bases). V was shortened by 3 bases and J by 3 bases, with 10 bases between the two germline ends. This CDR3 contains 13 residues. Germline V gene sequence: CDR1 SGHNT, CDR2 YYREEE (reference sequence). The CDR3 region is CASSSGTIYEQYF. The CDR3 nucleotides read TGTGCCAGCAGCTCCGGGACAATCTACGAGCAGTACTTC.

CDR3 sequence reads: CASSPAGGQDTQYF. The CDR3 nucleotides read TGTGCCAGCAGTCCAGCGGGAGGGCAAGATACGCAGTATTTT. The chain couples TRBV6-5 to TRBJ2-3, with 10 bases that match TRBD2. The CDR3 has 14 amino acids. V lost 5 bases and J lost 5; bases outside the gene matches: 4. Germline CDR1 MNHEY, CDR2 SVGAGI.

The chain links TRBV2 to TRBJ1-5; no clear D. Trimming cost V 6 bases and J 0 bases, with 12 bases left between them. Germline V gives CDR1 SNHLY, CDR2 FYNNEI. This CDR3 has 15 amino acids. CDR3 DNA: TGTGCCAGCAGCGGCCCCCCCAATAGCAATCAGCCCCAGCATTTT. This translates into CASSGPPNSNQPQHF.

About this clone itself: A read error may account for a junction end that differs from germline. The J gene is TRBJ1-1, the V gene TRBV10-2, with D possibly TRBD1 on 6 matching bases. Germline loops: CDR1 WSHSY, CDR2 SAAADI. There are 13 residues in the CDR3. The DNA for the CDR3 is TGCGCCAGCAGTGATGGACAGCACACTGAAGCTTCCTTT. This translates into CASSDGQHTEASF.

This clone has more than one count but fewer than ten. The V and J genes are TRBV6-5 and TRBJ2-7, with unresolved D. The CDR3 loop spans 13 amino acids. V was cut by 6 bases and J by 2 bases, with 11 bases left in between. Germline CDR1 reads MNHEY; CDR2 reads SVGAGI. CDR3 nucleotide sequence: TGTGCCAGCAGGCCGGACGTAACCTACGAGCAGTACTTC. This sequence encodes CASRPDVTYEQYF.

The J gene is TRBJ2-7, the V gene TRBV28, with D unresolved. V was pared by 1 base and J by 0 bases, with 10 bases between. CDR1 is MDHEN, CDR2 SYDVKM, per germline. The CDR3 consists of 15 residues. Here the CDR3 reads CASSLLSTFSYEQYF. The CDR3 DNA sequence: TGTGCCAGCAGTTTATTATCCACCTTCTCCTACGAGCAGTACTTC.

The CDR3 is CASSSLGSHTGELFF. CDR3 in DNA: TGCGCCAGCAGCTCCCTGGGGTCCCACACCGGGGAGCTGTTTTTT. The chain carries TRBV5-1 and TRBJ2-2; unclear D gene. V gave up 3 bases and J gave up 3 bases, with 12 bases separating them. Germline lookup yields CDR1 SGHRS and CDR2 YFSETQ. This CDR3 has 15 amino acids.